The 14 T cell receptor beta chains presented below share a single source sample, sequenced in a study of neoadjuvant nivolumab and ipilimumab in lung cancer. The protocol was immunoSEQ multiplex PCR, while the TCRdb copy is restricted to in-frame clones and leaves out a portion. This sample has approximately 2,100 clones, with about 80% found just once. This sample comprised adjacent normal lung tissue, obtained after neoadjuvant nivolumab, alone or with ipilimumab, at or shortly before surgery. Receptors were obtained from an adult with non-small cell lung cancer.

The chain combines TRBV19 with TRBJ1-5; tentatively, D is TRBD1 (6 bases). The CDR3 runs to 17 residues. Per germline, CDR1 LNHDA and CDR2 SQIVND (reference sequence). V was cut by 3 bases and J by 0 bases, with 15 bases left in between. CDR3 sequence: CASSMGGTHLSNQPQHF. DNA for the CDR3: TGTGCCAGTAGTATGGGCGGGACACACCTTAGCAATCAGCCCCAGCATTTT.

This clone has just a few counts. This chain uses TRBV7-9 with TRBJ1-4, with D perhaps TRBD1 (5 bases). The V gene's germline CDR1 is SEHNR and CDR2 FQNEAQ (reference sequence). Trimming removed 3 bases from V and 6 bases from J, with 20 bases in between. The CDR3 runs to 17 residues. The CDR3 protein is CASSFPRGEGVDEKLFF. Here the CDR3 DNA reads TGTGCCAGCAGCTTCCCACGGGGGGAAGGAGTTGATGAAAAACTGTTTTTT.

The chain links TRBV10-3 to TRBJ2-7, with 8 bases identical to TRBD1. CDR1 and CDR2 (germline): ENHRY, SYGVKD. V shed 4 bases and J 7 bases; nucleotides not matched to a gene: 9. The CDR3 has 14 amino acids. CDR3: CAISAGQGDREQYF. As DNA, the CDR3 is TGTGCCATCAGTGCAGGACAGGGCGATCGGGAGCAGTACTTC.

The gene calls are TRBV11-2 and TRBJ1-2, with no clear D. V was trimmed by 5 bases and J by 7 bases, leaving 23 bases between them. The germline gives CDR1 SGHAT, CDR2 FQNNGV. The CDR3 is 16 residues long. The CDR3 here is CASSLQSGAPSLGYTF. In nucleotides, the CDR3 is TGTGCCAGCAGCCTCCAGAGTGGAGCCCCTTCTCTTGGCTACACCTTC.

The chain combines TRBV2 with TRBJ2-1, with TRBD1 matching 7 bases. Germline CDR1 and CDR2: SNHLY and FYNNEI. CDR3 length: 14 amino acids. With 4 bases clipped from V and 4 bases from J, the junction kept 4 bases outside the gene matches. CDR3 amino acids: CASSVRDSYNEQFF. CDR3 DNA: TGTGCCAGCAGTGTCCGGGACAGTTACAATGAGCAGTTCTTC.

The chain joins TRBV7-9 to TRBJ2-7, with 7 bases fitting TRBD2. The trim removed 1 base at V and 7 bases at J, leaving 13 bases unmatched. Germline V lookup: CDR1 SEHNR, CDR2 FQNEAQ (reference sequence). CDR3 size: 16 residues. The CDR3 region has the DNA TGTGCCAGCAGCTTAGGATATCAGGCGGGAGTTCTTGAGCAGTACTTC. Translating gives CASSLGYQAGVLEQYF.

The CDR3 is CASSLTDNYSYEQYF. The CDR3 DNA follows: TGCGCCAGCAGCTTGACAGACAATTACTCCTACGAGCAGTACTTC. This chain uses TRBV5-1 with TRBJ2-7, with no clear D. V was clipped by 1 base and J by 0 bases, with 11 bases between them. Per the germline V gene, CDR1 is SGHRS and CDR2 is YFSETQ. This CDR3 spans 15 amino acids.

The chain joins TRBV9 to TRBJ2-7; no clear D gene. CDR1 is SGDLS and CDR2 is YYNGEE in the germline V gene. The CDR3 runs 13 residues. V was cut by 7 bases and J by 5 bases, with 16 bases left in between. The CDR3 here is CASSRALHNEQYF. The CDR3 nucleotides are TGTGCCAGCTCCCGGGCCCTCCACAACGAGCAGTACTTC.

The sample holds a few counts of this clone. This sequence joins TRBV28 and TRBJ1-4, with no clear D. The V and J ends lost 3 bases and 7 bases respectively, with 6 bases between them. Germline values: CDR1 MDHEN, CDR2 SYDVKM. The CDR3 spans 12 residues. Written as DNA, the CDR3 is TGTGCCAGCAGTTTCCGGGTTGAAAAACTGTTTTTT. Its protein product is CASSFRVEKLFF.

V and J are TRBV5-6 and TRBJ2-5; D is possibly TRBD1 or TRBD2 (5 bases each). This CDR3 comprises 15 residues. V dropped 4 bases and J dropped 1 base, with 14 bases sitting between them. CDR1 is SGHDT, CDR2 YYEEEE, per germline. The CDR3 here is CASSPAGRAQETQYF. The CDR3 coding sequence is TGTGCCAGCAGCCCTGCAGGGCGGGCCCAAGAGACCCAGTACTTC.

The gene calls are TRBV7-9 and TRBJ1-1; no firm D call. Trimming stripped 5 bases from V and 11 bases from J, with 12 bases between. CDR3 length equals 11 residues. Germline V gives CDR1 SEHNR, CDR2 FQNEAQ (reference sequence). CDR3 in amino acids: CASSIDPPAFF. The CDR3 coding sequence is TGTGCCAGCAGCATCGATCCACCGGCTTTCTTT. The full variable domain, rest sourced from reference TRBV7-9 and TRBJ1-1, is DTGVSQNPRHKITKRGQNVTFRCDPISEHNRLYWYRQTLGQGPEFLTYFQNEAQLEKSRLLSDRFSAERPKGSFSTLEIQRTEQGDSAMYLCASSIDPPAFFGQGTRLTVV.

The rearrangement links TRBV5-1 to TRBJ2-7; 12 nucleotides match TRBD2. This CDR3 contains 15 residues. Germline V CDR1 and CDR2: SGHRS, YFSETQ. The ends lost 6 bases at V and 6 bases at J; junction bases unmatched: 10. The CDR3 here is CASTPGLAGQGEQYF. CDR3 sequence (DNA): TGCGCCAGCACCCCAGGACTAGCGGGGCAGGGCGAGCAGTACTTC.

This clone has a single count. The V and J genes are TRBV19 and TRBJ1-2; 8 nucleotides agree with TRBD1. Germline V gene data show CDR1 as LNHDA and CDR2 as SQIVND (reference sequence). V lost 6 bases, J lost 4 bases, and 4 bases stayed unmatched. This CDR3 region has 13 residues. This CDR3 reads CASSIDRGYGYTF. Written as DNA, the CDR3 is TGTGCCAGTAGCATTGACAGGGGCTATGGCTACACCTTC.

V is TRBV7-9 and J is TRBJ2-1; the match to TRBD1 covers 8 bases. Germline-derived CDR1 and CDR2 are SEHNR and FQNEAQ (reference sequence). Trimming removed 4 bases from V and 6 bases from J; junction bases left unmatched: 8. This CDR3 contains 15 residues. CDR3 sequence: CASSWGTGRSNEQFF. The CDR3 nucleotides read TGTGCCAGCAGCTGGGGGACAGGACGCTCCAATGAGCAGTTCTTC.